Many counts were recorded for the clone carrying this T cell receptor beta chain. The antigen is unknown. The record originates from a study of T cells in Graves' hyperthyroidism and ophthalmopathy. Overall study context: Prior to any treatment, at the point of initial diagnosis, peripheral blood was collected. Study-wide results and caveats: Model output signaled ophthalmopathy a median about 6.3 months ahead of onset.

The V segment lost 6 bases and the J segment 1 base; nucleotides outside the gene matches: 7. This CDR3 spans 16 amino acids. CDR1 and CDR2 (germline): MNHEY, SMNVEV (reference sequence). Ophthalmopathy patients had moderate-to-severe active disease, CAS ≥3, NOSPECS ≥4, and disease duration under 3 months. Template material for amplifying TCR beta CDR3 regions consisted of RNA transcripts. The TCR CDR3 was amplified in a first-round RT-PCR using the HTBI primer set. MiXCR was run by TCRdb on the multiplex PCR reads, yielding one entry per CDR3 protein. Found here are 500,000 or so distinct CDR3 sequences, more than 15% of them singletons; the top ten hold approximately 18%.

The sample taken for sequencing was blood. The receptor was derived from a woman under 30 with Graves' ophthalmopathy. The gene calls are TRBV27 and TRBJ2-1; 9 bases line up with TRBD2. The CDR3 DNA follows: TGTGCCAGCAGCCCAAGACTAGCGGAATCCTACAATGAGCAGTTCTTC. It specifies CASSPRLAESYNEQFF.